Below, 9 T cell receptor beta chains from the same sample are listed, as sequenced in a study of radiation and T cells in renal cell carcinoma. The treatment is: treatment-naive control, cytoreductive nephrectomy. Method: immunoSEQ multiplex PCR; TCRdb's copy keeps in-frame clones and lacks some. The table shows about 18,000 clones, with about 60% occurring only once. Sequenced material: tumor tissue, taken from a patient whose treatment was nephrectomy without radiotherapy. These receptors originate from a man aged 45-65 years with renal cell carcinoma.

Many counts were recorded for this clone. For the CDR3, the DNA is TGTGCCAGCAGCCGCGGGACGGAACCCTACGAGCAGTACTTC. Translation: CASSRGTEPYEQYF. The chain links TRBV7-2 to TRBJ2-7; possibly TRBD2 for D (6 bases). V was pared by 5 bases and J by 2 bases, with 13 bases between. CDR3 length: 14 residues. Germline V lookup: CDR1 SGHTA, CDR2 FQGNSA.

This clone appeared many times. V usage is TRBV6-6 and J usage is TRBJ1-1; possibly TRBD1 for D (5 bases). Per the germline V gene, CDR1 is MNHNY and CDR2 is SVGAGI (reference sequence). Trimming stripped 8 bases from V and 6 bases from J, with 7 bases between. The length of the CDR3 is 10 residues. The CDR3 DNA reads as TGTGCCAGCGTAGGGGCTGAAGCTTTCTTT. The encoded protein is CASVGAEAFF.

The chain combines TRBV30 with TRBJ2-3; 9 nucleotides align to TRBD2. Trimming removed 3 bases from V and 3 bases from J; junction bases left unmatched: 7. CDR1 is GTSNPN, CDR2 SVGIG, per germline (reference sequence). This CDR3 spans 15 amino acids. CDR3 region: CAWRFSGGGTDTQYF. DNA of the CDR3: TGTGCCTGGAGGTTTAGCGGGGGAGGGACAGATACGCAGTATTTT.

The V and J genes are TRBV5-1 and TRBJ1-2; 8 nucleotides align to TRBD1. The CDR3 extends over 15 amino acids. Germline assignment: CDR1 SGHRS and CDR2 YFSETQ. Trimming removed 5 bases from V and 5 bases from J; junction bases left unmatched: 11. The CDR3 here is CASRPNDRGGYGYTF. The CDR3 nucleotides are TGCGCCAGCAGGCCGAACGACAGGGGAGGATATGGCTACACCTTC.

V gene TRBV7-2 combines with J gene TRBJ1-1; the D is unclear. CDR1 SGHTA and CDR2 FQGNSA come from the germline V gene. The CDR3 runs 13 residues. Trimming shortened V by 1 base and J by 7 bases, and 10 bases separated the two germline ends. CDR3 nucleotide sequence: TGTGCCAGCAGCTTAGTAGGCGGAAGTGAAGCTTTCTTT. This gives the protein CASSLVGGSEAFF.

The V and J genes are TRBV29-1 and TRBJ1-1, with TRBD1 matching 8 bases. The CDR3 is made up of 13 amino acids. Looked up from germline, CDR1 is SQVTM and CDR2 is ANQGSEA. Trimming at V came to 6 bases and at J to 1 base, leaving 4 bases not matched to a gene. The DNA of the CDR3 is TGCAGCGTCCTGGGACAGGAGAACACTGAAGCTTTCTTT. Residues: CSVLGQENTEAFF.

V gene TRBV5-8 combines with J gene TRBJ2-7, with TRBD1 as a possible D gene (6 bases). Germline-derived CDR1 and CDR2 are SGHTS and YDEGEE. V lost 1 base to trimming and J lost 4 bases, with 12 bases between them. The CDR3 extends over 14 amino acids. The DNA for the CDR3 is TGTGCCAGCAGCTTGTTGGGACAAACATACGAGCAGTACTTC. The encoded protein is CASSLLGQTYEQYF.

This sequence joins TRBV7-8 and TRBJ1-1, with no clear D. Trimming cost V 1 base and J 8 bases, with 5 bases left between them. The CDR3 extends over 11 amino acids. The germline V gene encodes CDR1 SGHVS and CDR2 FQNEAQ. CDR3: CASSLVAEAFF. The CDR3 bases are TGTGCCAGCAGCTTAGTAGCCGAAGCTTTCTTT.

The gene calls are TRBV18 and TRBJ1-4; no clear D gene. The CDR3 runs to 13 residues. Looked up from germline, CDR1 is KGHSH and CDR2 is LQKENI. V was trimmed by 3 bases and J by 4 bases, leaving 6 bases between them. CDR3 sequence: CASSPTINEKLFF. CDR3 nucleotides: TGTGCCAGCTCACCTACCATTAATGAAAAACTGTTTTTT.